These 5 T cell receptor beta chains came from one sample sequenced in a study of OX40 agonist ivuxolimab in advanced cancers. Clones were sequenced by immunoSEQ multiplex PCR, and TCRdb holds only the in-frame ones, with some missing. The sample contains about 150,000 clones, 94% of which appear only once. The sequences come from CD4+ or CD8+ T cells sorted from blood, collected in a trial of the OX40 agonist ivuxolimab. These receptors were taken from an adult with an advanced solid tumor such as melanoma, head and neck, liver or kidney cancer.

The gene calls are TRBV5-6 and TRBJ1-2; D not certain. V was shortened by 0 bases and J by 3 bases, with 12 bases between the two germline ends. This CDR3 has 15 residues. The V gene's germline CDR1 is SGHDT and CDR2 YYEEEE. The CDR3 DNA sequence: TGTGCCAGCAGCTTGGAGACGGGAGGACACTATGGCTACACCTTC. This encodes CASSLETGGHYGYTF.

The chain uses TRBV5-8 and TRBJ1-2; D possibly corresponds to TRBD1 (6 bases). The V and J ends lost 4 bases and 4 bases respectively, with 20 bases between them. The V gene's germline CDR1 is SGHTS and CDR2 YDEGEE. The CDR3 is 16 amino acids. CDR3 bases: TGTGCCAGCAGCCCGGGAAAGGGGGGCTTTTTCTATGGCTACACCTTC. It encodes CASSPGKGGFFYGYTF.

The V and J genes are TRBV4-3 and TRBJ1-4; 9 nucleotides agree with TRBD1. Per the germline V gene, CDR1 is LGHNA and CDR2 is YSLEER. This CDR3 comprises 16 residues. Germline trimming cut 1 base from V and 4 bases from J; bases unmatched to any gene: 4. CDR3 nucleotide sequence: TGCGCCAGCAGCCAAGTGGCGGGACAGGGTAATGAAAAACTGTTTTTT. Residues: CASSQVAGQGNEKLFF.

V is TRBV12-5 and J is TRBJ1-1, with D unresolved. Germline values: CDR1 LGHNT, CDR2 FRNRAP. The CDR3 consists of 13 residues. Trimming removed 4 bases at V and 2 bases at J, with 8 bases between. For the CDR3, the DNA is TGTGCTAGTGGTTCAGGTGTCAACACTGAAGCTTTCTTT. Its protein product is CASGSGVNTEAFF.

The V call is TRBV5-1, the J call TRBJ2-7; TRBD1 matches at 8 bases. Trimming cost V 3 bases and J 1 base; bases outside gene matches: 6. CDR1 is SGHRS, CDR2 YFSETQ, per germline. The CDR3 consists of 15 residues. CDR3 protein: CASSSTGGSSYEQYF. The CDR3 DNA sequence: TGCGCCAGCAGCTCTACAGGGGGATCATCCTACGAGCAGTACTTC.